These 18 T cell receptor beta chains came from one sample sequenced in a study of T cells in Graves' hyperthyroidism and ophthalmopathy. The CDR3 regions of TCR beta were amplified from RNA transcripts. The HTBI primer set was used in a first-round RT-PCR of the TCR CDR3. TCRdb redid the calling of the multiplex PCR reads with MiXCR, one entry per CDR3 protein. The sample consists of over 450,000 distinct CDR3 sequences, under 20% of them appearing once. The specimen was blood. These receptors came from a woman under 30 with Graves' ophthalmopathy.

This clonotype was observed at least ten times. The chain recombines TRBV28 with TRBJ2-1, with a weak D call TRBD1 (5 bases). V was trimmed by 1 base and J by 8 bases, leaving 12 bases between them. The CDR3 is 14 amino acids. Germline CDR1 reads MDHEN; CDR2 reads SYDVKM. In DNA, the CDR3 is TGTGCCAGCAGTTTATTAGGGGAAATCGATGAGCAGTTCTTC. Its translation is CASSLLGEIDEQFF.

In this sample, this clonotype turned up many times. J is TRBJ2-4 and V is TRBV11-2; 8 bases fit TRBD1. V lost 8 bases to trimming and J lost 6 bases; unmatched junction nucleotides: 6. The CDR3 loop spans 13 amino acids. CDR1 and CDR2 from the germline V gene are SGHAT and FQNNGV. The CDR3 protein is CASAPDRVNIQYF. The CDR3 DNA sequence: TGTGCCAGCGCCCCGGACAGGGTAAACATTCAGTACTTC.

Worth noting for this clonotype: This could be a read error, since a much larger clone is one nucleotide away. The genes are TRBV2 and TRBJ2-2; D perhaps matches TRBD2 (6 bases). Per germline, CDR1 SNHLY and CDR2 FYNNEI. CDR3 length: 15 residues. The V gene lost 7 bases and the J gene lost 7 bases, with 19 bases spanning the gap. For the CDR3, the DNA is TGTGCCAGCAACAGAGCGGAGGGGCCGAGCGGGGAGCTGTTTTTT. The encoded protein is CASNRAEGPSGELFF.

There are many counts of this clonotype. The rearrangement links TRBV28 to TRBJ1-1; a possible D gene is TRBD1 (6 bases). The germline CDR1 and CDR2 sequences are MDHEN and SYDVKM. The V and J ends lost 5 bases and 3 bases respectively, with 13 bases between them. The CDR3 has 14 amino acids. CDR3 nucleotide sequence: TGTGCCAGCAGTACAGGGAGCCAATACACTGAAGCTTTCTTT. Translation gives CASSTGSQYTEAFF.

This clonotype was detected a few times. The chain carries TRBV7-9 and TRBJ2-3; D is uncertain. CDR1 and CDR2 (germline): SEHNR, FQNEAQ (reference sequence). Trimming cost V 4 bases and J 2 bases, with 16 bases left between them. This CDR3 spans 16 amino acids. CDR3 in amino acids: CASSSFRWETTDTQYF. The CDR3 DNA reads as TGTGCCAGCAGCTCTTTTAGGTGGGAAACCACAGATACGCAGTATTTT.

This chain links TRBV3-1 with TRBJ1-2; 10 bases agree with TRBD1. The J segment lost 2 bases and the V segment lost 6 bases, leaving 6 bases of the junction unmatched. The CDR3 covers 15 residues. CDR1 LGHDT and CDR2 YNNKEL come from the germline V gene (reference sequence). As DNA, the CDR3 is TGTGCCAGCAGGGAGACAGGGGGCTCAAACTATGGCTACACCTTC. This gives the protein CASRETGGSNYGYTF.

This clonotype was detected only a few times. The V call is TRBV4-2, the J call TRBJ1-1; a weak D match, TRBD1 (5 bases). The CDR3 spans 16 residues. The V end was cut by 0 bases, the J end by 5 bases, with 16 bases between. The V gene's germline CDR1 is LGHNA and CDR2 YNFKEQ. As DNA, the CDR3 is TGTGCCAGCAGCCAAGATCAGGGCAGGGCAATGACTGAAGCTTTCTTT. Its translation is CASSQDQGRAMTEAFF.

The chain employs TRBV20-1 and TRBJ2-1; weak D call: TRBD1 (6 bases). The V gene lost 3 bases and the J gene lost 2 bases, with 8 bases spanning the gap. Germline V gives CDR1 DFQATT, CDR2 SNEGSKA (reference sequence). This CDR3 has 13 residues. The CDR3 nucleotides are TGCAGTGCTAGCCGGGACACCTACAATGAGCAGTTCTTC. It translates to CSASRDTYNEQFF.

The chain has TRBV6-2 or TRBV6-3 and TRBJ1-5; 7 nucleotides agree with TRBD1. CDR1 is MNHEY, CDR2 SVGEGT, per germline. Trimming at V came to 4 bases and at J to 4 bases, leaving 4 bases not matched to a gene. This CDR3 contains 14 residues. CDR3: CASSFSTGNQPQHF. DNA of the CDR3: TGTGCCAGCAGTTTCTCGACAGGGAATCAGCCCCAGCATTTT.

Many counts were recorded for this clonotype. J is TRBJ1-1 and V is TRBV12-3 or TRBV12-4; 8 nucleotides agree with TRBD1. Trimming took 7 bases from V and 1 from J; bases not matched to a gene: 8. CDR3 length: 15 residues. The CDR3 reads CASTTRTGSNTEAFF. The CDR3 DNA reads as TGTGCCAGCACAACGAGGACAGGGTCGAACACTGAAGCTTTCTTT.

This sequence joins TRBV12-3 or TRBV12-4 and TRBJ1-6; 11 bases are shared with TRBD1. V was clipped by 6 bases and J by 7 bases; unmatched bases: 2. This CDR3 has 14 residues. The CDR3, as DNA: TGTGCCAGCAGGGGACAGGGGGGGAATTCACCCCTCCACTTT. It is translated as CASRGQGGNSPLHF.

This clonotype was seen more than once but under ten times. This chain uses TRBV30 with TRBJ2-2; no clear D gene. The CDR3 consists of 13 residues. CDR1 is GTSNPN and CDR2 is SVGIG in the germline V gene (reference sequence). The V end lost 4 bases, the J end lost 4 bases, and 10 bases lay between the germline ends. CDR3: CAWTRYGTGELFF. The DNA of the CDR3 is TGTGCCTGGACAAGGTATGGCACCGGGGAGCTGTTTTTT.

V is TRBV6-2 or TRBV6-3 and J is TRBJ1-6; TRBD1 aligns across 7 bases. Germline CDR1 is MNHEY and CDR2 is SVGEGT. CDR3 length: 16 amino acids. V was pared by 6 bases and J by 6 bases, with 11 bases of the junction left unmatched. In DNA, the CDR3 is TGTGCCAGCAGGGATTCAGGGGGAAGGCCTAATTCACCCCTCCACTTT. Translated, it gives CASRDSGGRPNSPLHF.

This clonotype turned up a few times. The chain links TRBV27 to TRBJ2-1, with 7 positions matching TRBD2. The length of the CDR3 is 15 residues. V shed 5 bases and J 4 bases; nucleotides not matched to a gene: 8. In germline, CDR1 is MNHEY, CDR2 SMNVEV (reference sequence). This chain's CDR3 is CASSLNAGLYNEQFF. The CDR3, as DNA: TGTGCCAGCAGTCTCAATGCGGGACTATACAATGAGCAGTTCTTC.

This clonotype was counted ten times or more. V and J are TRBV7-8 and TRBJ2-3; D unclear. CDR1 is SGHVS and CDR2 is FQNEAQ in the germline V gene. This CDR3 contains 14 residues. V was cut by 5 bases and J by 2 bases, with 11 bases left in between. Here the CDR3 DNA reads TGTGCCAGCAGCCCCCGGCGGTCCACAGATACGCAGTATTTT. Translated: CASSPRRSTDTQYF. Supplemented by reference TRBV7-8 and TRBJ2-3, the full variable domain reads GAGVSQSPRYKVAKRGQDVALRCDPISGHVSLFWYQQALGQGPEFLTYFQNEAQLDKSGLPSDRFFAERPEGSVSTLKIQRTQQEDSAVYLCASSPRRSTDTQYFGPGTRLTVL.

This clonotype has a count of ten or more. The chain has TRBV20-1 and TRBJ1-1, with TRBD1 as a possible D gene (5 bases). The germline V gene has CDR1 DFQATT and CDR2 SNEGSKA (reference sequence). The CDR3 is 14 amino acids. Trimming removed 0 bases at V and 1 base at J, with 9 bases between. In nucleotides, the CDR3 is TGCAGTGCTAGAGATCAAGGGACGAACACTGAAGCTTTCTTT. This gives the protein CSARDQGTNTEAFF.

V usage is TRBV7-9 and J usage is TRBJ2-7; the match to TRBD2 covers 11 bases. Looked up from germline, CDR1 is SEHNR and CDR2 is FQNEAQ (reference sequence). This CDR3 spans 15 amino acids. Losses at the gene ends were 6 bases for V and 5 bases for J; bases not matched to a gene: 9. CDR3 amino acids: CASSHSGGAGDEQYF. The CDR3 region has the DNA TGTGCCAGCAGTCATAGCGGGGGGGCGGGTGACGAGCAGTACTTC.

This clonotype turned up a few times. The rearrangement links TRBV25-1 to TRBJ2-3; D is uncertain. V lost 4 bases and J 4 bases, leaving 18 bases between the germline ends. This CDR3 spans 16 amino acids. The germline CDR1 and CDR2 sequences are MGHDK and SYGVNS. The CDR3 bases are TGTGCCAGCAGTGGGCCCCGTGGGGATAGGGCAGATACGCAGTATTTT. Protein product: CASSGPRGDRADTQYF.